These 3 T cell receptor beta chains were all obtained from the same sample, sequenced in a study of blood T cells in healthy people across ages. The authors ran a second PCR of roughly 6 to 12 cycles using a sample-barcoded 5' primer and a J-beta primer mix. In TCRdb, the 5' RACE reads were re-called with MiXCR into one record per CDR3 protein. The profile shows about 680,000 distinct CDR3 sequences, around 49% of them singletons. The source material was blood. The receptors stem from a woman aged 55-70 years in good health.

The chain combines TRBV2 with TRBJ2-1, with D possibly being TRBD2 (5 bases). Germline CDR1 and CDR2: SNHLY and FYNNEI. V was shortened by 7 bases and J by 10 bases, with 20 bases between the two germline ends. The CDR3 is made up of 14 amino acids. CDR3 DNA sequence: TGTGCCAGCACCGAGGGTGGCAGATACTACGAGCAGTTCTTC. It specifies CASTEGGRYYEQFF.

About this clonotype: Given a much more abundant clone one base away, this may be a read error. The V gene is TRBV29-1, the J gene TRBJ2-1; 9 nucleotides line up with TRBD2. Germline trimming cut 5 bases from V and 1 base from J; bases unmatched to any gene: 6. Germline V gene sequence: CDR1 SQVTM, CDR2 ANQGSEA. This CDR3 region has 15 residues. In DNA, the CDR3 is TGCAGCGTTCGACGAGCGGGAGGATCCTACAATGAGCAGTTCTTC. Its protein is CSVRRAGGSYNEQFF.

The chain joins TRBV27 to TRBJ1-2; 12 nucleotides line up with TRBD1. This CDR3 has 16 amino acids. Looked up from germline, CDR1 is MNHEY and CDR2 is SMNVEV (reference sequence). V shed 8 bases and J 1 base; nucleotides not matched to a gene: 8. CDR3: CASPPGQGAVNYGYTF. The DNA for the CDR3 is TGTGCCAGCCCTCCGGGACAGGGGGCCGTTAACTATGGCTACACCTTC.